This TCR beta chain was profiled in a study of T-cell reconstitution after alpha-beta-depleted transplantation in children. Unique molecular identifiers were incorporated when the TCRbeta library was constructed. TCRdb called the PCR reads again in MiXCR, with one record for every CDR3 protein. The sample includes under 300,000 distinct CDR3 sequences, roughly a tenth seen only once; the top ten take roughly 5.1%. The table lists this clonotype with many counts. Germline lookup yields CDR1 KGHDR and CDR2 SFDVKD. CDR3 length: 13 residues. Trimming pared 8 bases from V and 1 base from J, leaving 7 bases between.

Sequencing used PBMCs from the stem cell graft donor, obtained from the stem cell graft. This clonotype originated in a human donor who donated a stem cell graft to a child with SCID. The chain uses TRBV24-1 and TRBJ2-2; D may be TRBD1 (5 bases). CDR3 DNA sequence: TGTGCCACCACAGACAGGAACACCGGGGAGCTGTTTTTT. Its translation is CATTDRNTGELFF.